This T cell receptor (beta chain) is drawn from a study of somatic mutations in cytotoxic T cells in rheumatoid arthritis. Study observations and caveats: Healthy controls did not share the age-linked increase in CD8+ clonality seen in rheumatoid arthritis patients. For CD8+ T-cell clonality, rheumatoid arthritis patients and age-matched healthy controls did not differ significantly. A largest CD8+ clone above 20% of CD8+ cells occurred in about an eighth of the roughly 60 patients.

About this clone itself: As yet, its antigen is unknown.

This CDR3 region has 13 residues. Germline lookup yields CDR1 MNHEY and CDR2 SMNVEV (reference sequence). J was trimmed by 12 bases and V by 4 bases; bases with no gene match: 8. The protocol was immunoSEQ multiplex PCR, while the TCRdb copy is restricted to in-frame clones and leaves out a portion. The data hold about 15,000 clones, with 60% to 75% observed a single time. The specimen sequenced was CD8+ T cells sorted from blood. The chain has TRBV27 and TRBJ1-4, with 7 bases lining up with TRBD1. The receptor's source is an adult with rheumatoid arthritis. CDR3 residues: CASSSDRPGELFF. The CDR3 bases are TGTGCCAGCAGTTCGGACAGGCCGGGGGAACTGTTTTTT. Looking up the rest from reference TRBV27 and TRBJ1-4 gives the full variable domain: EAQVTQNPRYLITVTGKKLTVTCSQNMNHEYMSWYRQDPGLGLRQIYYSMNVEVTDKGDVPEGYKVSRKEKRNFPLILESPSPNQTSLYFCASSSDRPGELFFGSGTQLSVL.